One and the same sample provided the 21 T cell receptor beta chains below, sequenced in a study of identical twins. TCRdb called the 5' RACE reads again in MiXCR, with one record for every CDR3 protein. The sample lists roughly 500,000 distinct CDR3 sequences; around 20% were seen once. This sample also appeared in a second study, on T cells expressing NK-cell markers.

Sequencing used CD4+ T cells sorted from blood. These TCRs come from a woman aged 18-35 years in good health.

This clonotype has only a few counts. V usage is TRBV4-3 and J usage is TRBJ2-2, with TRBD2 matching over 11 bases. Trimming removed 2 bases from V and 5 bases from J; junction bases left unmatched: 4. This CDR3 contains 16 residues. CDR1 and CDR2 from the germline V gene are LGHNA and YSLEER. CDR3 protein: CASSQTLAGGTGELFF. The CDR3, as DNA: TGCGCCAGCAGCCAAACCCTAGCGGGAGGTACCGGGGAGCTGTTTTTT.

The chain links TRBV20-1 to TRBJ1-5, with D uncertain. The CDR3 sequence is 13 residues long. Germline CDR1 reads DFQATT; CDR2 reads SNEGSKA (reference sequence). The germline V and J ends were trimmed by 3 bases and 7 bases, with 13 bases remaining between them. The CDR3 sequence: CSASLLGGQPQHF. The CDR3 nucleotides read TGCAGTGCTAGTCTTTTGGGAGGGCAGCCCCAGCATTTT.

The genes are TRBV20-1 and TRBJ2-5; D is ambiguous. V was trimmed by 6 bases and J by 4 bases, leaving 6 bases between them. Germline CDR1 is DFQATT and CDR2 is SNEGSKA (reference sequence). The CDR3 runs 10 residues. The CDR3 here is CSADGETQYF. DNA for the CDR3: TGCAGTGCGGATGGAGAGACCCAGTACTTC.

J is TRBJ1-1 and V is TRBV3-1, with a possible D match to TRBD1 (5 bases). The V end lost 8 bases, the J end lost 4 bases, and 17 bases lay between the germline ends. Germline values: CDR1 LGHDT, CDR2 YNNKEL (reference sequence). The length of the CDR3 is 14 residues. CDR3 protein: CASRPLGGPTEAFF. The CDR3 bases are TGTGCCAGCCGCCCTCTGGGGGGACCCACTGAAGCTTTCTTT.

The sample holds a few counts of this clonotype. The chain is built from TRBV3-1 and TRBJ2-7; D is ambiguous. Germline assignment: CDR1 LGHDT and CDR2 YNNKEL (reference sequence). V gave up 1 base and J gave up 7 bases, with 17 bases separating them. The CDR3 contains 15 residues. CDR3 nucleotides: TGTGCCAGCAGCCAAGCCCCGGGCCCCATAATGGAGCAGTACTTC. It is translated as CASSQAPGPIMEQYF.

This chain links TRBV20-1 with TRBJ1-4; D gene uncertain. Trimming pared 6 bases from V and 8 bases from J, leaving 19 bases between. Germline V CDR1 and CDR2: DFQATT, SNEGSKA (reference sequence). The CDR3 is made up of 14 amino acids. CDR3 coding DNA: TGCAGTGCCGTAAATCCCTCTTCGCGGGAAAAACTGTTTTTT. As protein: CSAVNPSSREKLFF.

J is TRBJ2-3 and V is TRBV15; 7 bases agree with TRBD1. CDR3 length equals 17 residues. The V gene end was trimmed by 0 bases and the J gene end by 0 bases; junction bases not matched to a gene: 6. Germline assignment: CDR1 LNHNV and CDR2 YYDKDF (reference sequence). CDR3 DNA sequence: TGTGCCACCAGCAGAGATCGTCCGGGACAGAGCACAGATACGCAGTATTTT. Translating gives CATSRDRPGQSTDTQYF.

The chain uses TRBV6-2 or TRBV6-3 and TRBJ1-1; 7 nucleotides align to TRBD1. The CDR3 is made up of 12 amino acids. Trimming removed 9 bases from V and 10 bases from J; junction bases left unmatched: 11. Germline V CDR1 and CDR2: MNHEY, SVGEGT. CDR3 protein: CASIRDSGVAFF. CDR3 nucleotides: TGTGCCAGTATCCGGGACAGTGGTGTAGCTTTCTTT.

At least ten counts were recorded for this clonotype. V is TRBV10-3 and J is TRBJ2-7; 8 bases are a match to TRBD1. The CDR3 loop spans 15 amino acids. Germline lookup yields CDR1 ENHRY and CDR2 SYGVKD. With V trimmed by 6 bases and J by 5 bases, 12 bases remained unmatched. The CDR3 sequence is CAIRGGQALGDEQYF. The CDR3, as DNA: TGTGCCATCAGGGGGGGACAGGCCCTTGGTGACGAGCAGTACTTC.

The chain has TRBV20-1 and TRBJ2-7; possible D gene TRBD1, 6 bases. The CDR3 contains 13 residues. Germline V CDR1 and CDR2: DFQATT, SNEGSKA (reference sequence). V was pared by 6 bases and J by 0 bases, with 12 bases between. The CDR3 loop is CSAVRDTSYEQYF. Written as DNA, the CDR3 is TGCAGTGCCGTTCGGGACACCTCCTACGAGCAGTACTTC.

This chain connects TRBV6-1 to TRBJ2-6, with TRBD1 identical over 9 bases. In germline, CDR1 is MNHNS, CDR2 SASEGT. CDR3 length: 21 residues. The ends lost 5 bases at V and 1 base at J; junction bases unmatched: 18. This CDR3 is CASSPYFWGPGQGSGANVLTF. Here the CDR3 DNA reads TGTGCCAGCAGTCCATACTTTTGGGGACCGGGACAGGGTTCTGGGGCCAACGTCCTGACTTTC.

This clonotype was counted between two and nine times. This chain links TRBV7-2 with TRBJ1-2; D is perhaps TRBD1 (6 bases). Trimming shortened V by 5 bases and J by 5 bases, and 21 bases separated the two germline ends. CDR1 SGHTA and CDR2 FQGNSA come from the germline V gene. The CDR3 covers 16 residues. Here the CDR3 DNA reads TGTGCCAGCAGCCCGGGACAACCGGTAGCCCTATATGGCTACACCTTC. This codes for CASSPGQPVALYGYTF.

V is TRBV29-1 and J is TRBJ1-4, with 8 bases fitting TRBD1. CDR1 is SQVTM, CDR2 ANQGSEA, per germline. Unmatched junction bases numbered 8, after V lost 6 bases and J lost 5 bases. This CDR3 is built from 14 residues. The CDR3 here is CSVAGPGGNEKLFF. The CDR3 nucleotides read TGCAGCGTCGCTGGCCCAGGGGGCAATGAAAAACTGTTTTTT.

This chain uses TRBV6-5 with TRBJ1-1; D not resolved. V lost 0 bases to trimming and J lost 7 bases, with 6 bases between them. Germline loops: CDR1 MNHEY, CDR2 SVGAGI. The CDR3 is 12 residues long. This CDR3 is CASSYSKGEAFF. CDR3 DNA: TGTGCCAGCAGTTACTCGAAGGGTGAAGCTTTCTTT.

This clonotype has more than one count but fewer than ten. This chain links TRBV20-1 with TRBJ1-1; TRBD1 is a possible D gene (6 bases). V gave up 3 bases and J gave up 1 base, with 9 bases separating them. This CDR3 region has 13 residues. Germline V gene sequence: CDR1 DFQATT, CDR2 SNEGSKA (reference sequence). CDR3 protein: CSARGQRNTEAFF. CDR3 nucleotide sequence: TGCAGTGCTAGGGGACAAAGGAACACTGAAGCTTTCTTT.

This clonotype was seen a handful of times. CDR3 coding DNA: TGCAGTGCTATCCCCCAGGAGACCTACGAGCAGTACTTC. Its translation is CSAIPQETYEQYF. This sequence joins TRBV20-1 and TRBJ2-7; no clear D. The V gene's germline CDR1 is DFQATT and CDR2 SNEGSKA (reference sequence). The V and J ends lost 4 bases and 2 bases respectively, with 12 bases between them. The CDR3 runs to 13 residues.

The rearrangement joins TRBV6-2 or TRBV6-3 to TRBJ1-6; no clear D gene. Germline V gives CDR1 MNHEY, CDR2 SVGEGT. The CDR3 has 15 amino acids. Trimming took 6 bases from V and 9 from J, leaving 18 bases between them. CDR3 in DNA: TGTGCCAGCAGCACACGGCGGTCAAAAACTTCACCCCTCCACTTT. Amino acids: CASSTRRSKTSPLHF.

This clonotype was seen a handful of times. V is TRBV9 and J is TRBJ2-1; no clear D. With 0 bases removed from V and 0 bases from J, the gap between germline ends came to 10 bases. The CDR3 runs 16 residues. The germline CDR1 and CDR2 sequences are SGDLS and YYNGEE. The CDR3 DNA is TGTGCCAGCAGCGTAGATCAGGAGATCTCCTACAATGAGCAGTTCTTC. Protein product: CASSVDQEISYNEQFF. The full variable domain, with the rest looked up from reference TRBV9 and TRBJ2-1, is DSGVTQTPKHLITATGQRVTLRCSPRSGDLSVYWYQQSLDQGLQFLIQYYNGEERAKGNILERFSAQQFPDLHSELNLSSLELGDSALYFCASSVDQEISYNEQFFGPGTRLTVL.

This clonotype came up a few times. The chain links TRBV20-1 to TRBJ1-5, with D hard to call. CDR1 DFQATT and CDR2 SNEGSKA come from the germline V gene (reference sequence). V lost 0 bases and J 4 bases, leaving 7 bases between the germline ends. This CDR3 has 13 amino acids. CDR3 in DNA: TGCAGTGCTAGAGATTATGGAAATCAGCCCCAGCATTTT. Its translation: CSARDYGNQPQHF.

This clonotype appeared a few times. The rearrangement links TRBV3-1 to TRBJ1-5; unclear D gene. This CDR3 has 14 residues. Germline CDR1 reads LGHDT; CDR2 reads YNNKEL (reference sequence). V was pared by 1 base and J by 2 bases, with 6 bases between. CDR3 in amino acids: CASSQGEGNQPQHF. In nucleotides, the CDR3 is TGTGCCAGCAGCCAAGGAGAGGGCAATCAGCCCCAGCATTTT.

In this sample, this clonotype turned up many times. The chain is built from TRBV5-1 and TRBJ2-3; the match to TRBD1 covers 8 bases. V dropped 4 bases and J dropped 1; count of bases not matched to a gene: 5. In germline, CDR1 is SGHRS, CDR2 YFSETQ. The CDR3 has 15 residues. The CDR3 region is CASSRQGIGTDTQYF. CDR3 in DNA: TGCGCCAGCAGCCGACAGGGGATTGGCACAGATACGCAGTATTTT.